The next 22 T cell receptor beta chains were all read from a single sample in a study of T-cell reconstitution after alpha-beta-depleted transplantation in children. Construction of the TCRbeta library involved unique molecular identifiers. MiXCR, run by TCRdb on the PCR reads, gives a single entry per CDR3 protein. The repertoire holds about 980,000 distinct CDR3 sequences, with about 29% as singletons. The sample consisted of PBMCs, mostly from graft donor cells, taken 360 days after TCRalphabeta/CD19-depleted stem cell transplant. These receptors were collected from a boy less than two years old who had a stem cell transplant for SCID, so the T cells may come from the graft donor.

The rearrangement uses TRBV10-1 and TRBJ2-1, with TRBD2 identical over 10 bases. CDR1 and CDR2 from the germline V gene are WNHNN and SYGVQD (reference sequence). The CDR3 spans 16 residues. J lost 4 bases, V lost 2 bases, and 5 bases had no gene match. CDR3 sequence reads: CASSEGVAGGYNEQFF. CDR3 DNA: TGCGCCAGCAGTGAGGGGGTAGCGGGGGGATACAATGAGCAGTTCTTC.

The V call is TRBV15, the J call TRBJ2-1; 9 bases are a match to TRBD2. CDR3 length: 16 amino acids. The J segment lost 7 bases and the V segment lost 0 bases, leaving 7 bases of the junction unmatched. CDR1 and CDR2 from the germline V gene are LNHNV and YYDKDF (reference sequence). The chain's CDR3 is CATSRDLRGGLNEQFF. In DNA form, the CDR3 reads TGTGCCACCAGCAGAGATTTGCGGGGGGGACTTAATGAGCAGTTCTTC. The variable domain in full, with the rest retrieved from reference TRBV15 and TRBJ2-1, is DAMVIQNPRYQVTQFGKPVTLSCSQTLNHNVMYWYQQKSSQAPKLLFHYYDKDFNNEADTPDNFQSRRPNTSFCFLDIRSPGLGDTAMYLCATSRDLRGGLNEQFFGPGTRLTVL.

The chain has TRBV6-1 and TRBJ1-2; TRBD1 might be the D (6 bases). Germline CDR1 and CDR2: MNHNS and SASEGT. This CDR3 has 12 amino acids. The CDR3 loop is CAAGAPSYGYTF. The CDR3 nucleotides are TGTGCAGCGGGGGCTCCTAGTTATGGCTACACCTTC.

The V gene is TRBV5-1, the J gene TRBJ2-7; D unclear. The V gene's germline CDR1 is SGHRS and CDR2 YFSETQ. V dropped 0 bases and J dropped 6 bases, with 7 bases sitting between them. The CDR3 extends over 12 amino acids. The CDR3 loop reads CASSLGGVEQYF. CDR3 nucleotide sequence: TGCGCCAGCAGCTTGGGAGGAGTCGAGCAGTACTTC.

In this sample, this clonotype turned up a few times. This sequence joins TRBV5-8 and TRBJ1-5; D might be TRBD1 (6 bases). Trimming took 4 bases from V and 7 from J, leaving 18 bases between them. This CDR3 is 15 amino acids long. CDR1 SGHTS and CDR2 YDEGEE come from the germline V gene. The CDR3 DNA reads TGTGCCAGCAGCCGGAGGACAGTTTGGGGCCAGCCCCAGCATTTT. Translating gives CASSRRTVWGQPQHF.

This rearrangement joins TRBV15 to TRBJ1-4; possible D gene TRBD1, 5 bases. This CDR3 contains 16 residues. Trimming pared 0 bases from V and 4 bases from J, leaving 12 bases between. Germline CDR1 reads LNHNV; CDR2 reads YYDKDF (reference sequence). The CDR3: CATSREPGRINEKLFF. CDR3 DNA sequence: TGTGCCACCAGCAGAGAGCCGGGACGGATTAATGAAAAACTGTTTTTT.

The J gene is TRBJ2-2, the V gene TRBV21-1. TRBV21-1 is a recognized pseudogene. The CDR3 has 14 residues. CDR3 sequence reads: CASTGPSNTGELFF. Written as DNA, the CDR3 is TGTGCCAGCACCGGACCATCGAACACCGGGGAGCTGTTTTTT.

The J gene is TRBJ2-2, the V gene TRBV20-1; 7 bases agree with TRBD2. This CDR3 comprises 15 residues. Germline lookup yields CDR1 DFQATT and CDR2 SNEGSKA (reference sequence). The trim removed 1 base at V and 6 bases at J, leaving 8 bases unmatched. The CDR3 DNA sequence: TGCAGTGCTAGAGCTCGGAGCGGGGTAGCCGGGGAGCTGTTTTTT. This sequence encodes CSARARSGVAGELFF.

V gene TRBV10-3 combines with J gene TRBJ2-1; 8 positions match TRBD2. Germline lookup yields CDR1 ENHRY and CDR2 SYGVKD. The CDR3 is 14 amino acids. The J segment lost 9 bases and the V segment lost 7 bases, leaving 11 bases of the junction unmatched. The CDR3 loop reads CAITETGGAGEQFF. CDR3 DNA sequence: TGTGCCATCACCGAAACCGGGGGGGCGGGTGAGCAGTTCTTC.

The rearrangement joins TRBV12-3 or TRBV12-4 to TRBJ2-2; TRBD2 aligns across 13 bases. The CDR3 is 18 residues long. Trimming took 5 bases from V and 3 from J; bases not matched to a gene: 9. The DNA for the CDR3 is TGTGCCAGCAGTCGTCCCGGGACTAGCGGGGTCCACACCGGGGAGCTGTTTTTT. It translates to CASSRPGTSGVHTGELFF.

This rearrangement joins TRBV10-2 to TRBJ2-2; TRBD2 aligns across 9 bases. Per germline, CDR1 WSHSY and CDR2 SAAADI. The CDR3 extends over 17 amino acids. J was trimmed by 6 bases and V by 2 bases; bases with no gene match: 10. The CDR3 nucleotides read TGCGCCAGCAGTGAGGAAGTGGGCCTAGCGGGGCCCGGGGAGCTGTTTTTT. Protein: CASSEEVGLAGPGELFF.

V usage is TRBV2 and J usage is TRBJ1-4; a possible D gene is TRBD1 (5 bases). Between the trimmed V and J ends, which lost 8 bases and 7 bases, there was a span of 11 bases. Germline V CDR1 and CDR2: SNHLY, FYNNEI. This CDR3 region has 12 residues. The CDR3: CASLGRGEKLFF. The DNA for the CDR3 is TGTGCCAGCCTTGGAAGGGGTGAAAAACTGTTTTTT. Complete variable domain (other parts from reference TRBV2 and TRBJ1-4): EPEVTQTPSHQVTQMGQEVILRCVPISNHLYFYWYRQILGQKVEFLVSFYNNEISEKSEIFDDQFSVERPDGSNFTLKIRSTKLEDSAMYFCASLGRGEKLFFGSGTQLSVL.

This rearrangement joins TRBV19 to TRBJ2-1, with no clear D. Per the germline V gene, CDR1 is LNHDA and CDR2 is SQIVND (reference sequence). The ends were cut back, 5 bases at V and 0 bases at J, with 17 bases in the middle. The CDR3 sequence is 17 residues long. As DNA, the CDR3 is TGTGCCAGTAGTCTTGAAATGGGTTTCAGCTCCTACAATGAGCAGTTCTTC. This gives the protein CASSLEMGFSSYNEQFF.

The gene calls are TRBV7-2 and TRBJ2-7; D is perhaps TRBD2 (6 bases). Germline assignment: CDR1 SGHTA and CDR2 FQGNSA. CDR3 size: 14 residues. The germline V and J ends were trimmed by 2 bases and 2 bases, with 10 bases remaining between them. The CDR3 loop is CASSLRGVTYEQYF. CDR3 coding DNA: TGTGCCAGCAGCTTACGCGGGGTGACCTACGAGCAGTACTTC. The full variable domain, with the rest looked up from reference TRBV7-2 and TRBJ2-7, is GAGVSQSPSNKVTEKGKDVELRCDPISGHTALYWYRQSLGQGLEFLIYFQGNSAPDKSGLPSDRFSAERTGGSVSTLTIQRTQQEDSAVYLCASSLRGVTYEQYFGPGTRLTVT.

This clonotype has just a few counts. This chain uses TRBV14 with TRBJ2-1, with D possibly TRBD2 on 5 matching bases. Trimming left V 4 bases short and J 6 bases short, with 10 bases between. CDR3 size: 13 residues. Germline CDR1 is SGHDN and CDR2 is FVKESK. The CDR3 DNA reads as TGTGCCAGCAGCCCCTCCCGGGGCAATGAGCAGTTCTTC. This translates into CASSPSRGNEQFF.

The V gene is TRBV19, the J gene TRBJ2-3, with 8 bases aligning to TRBD2. Unmatched junction bases numbered 2, after V lost 3 bases and J lost 3 bases. The CDR3 is made up of 14 amino acids. Looked up from germline, CDR1 is LNHDA and CDR2 is SQIVND (reference sequence). The DNA of the CDR3 is TGTGCCAGTAGTATCGGCGGGGGGACAGATACGCAGTATTTT. Protein: CASSIGGGTDTQYF.

The chain carries TRBV5-5 and TRBJ2-1, with 8 positions matching TRBD1. The CDR3 has 15 amino acids. V shed 4 bases and J 2 bases; nucleotides not matched to a gene: 5. Germline CDR1 and CDR2: SGHKS and YYEKEE (reference sequence). Here the CDR3 DNA reads TGTGCCAGCAGCGGACGGGACAGGACCTACAATGAGCAGTTCTTC. This sequence encodes CASSGRDRTYNEQFF.

The rearrangement joins TRBV11-2 to TRBJ2-1; D gene unclear. The germline V gene has CDR1 SGHAT and CDR2 FQNNGV. The V end lost 1 base, the J end lost 2 bases, and 12 bases lay between the germline ends. The CDR3 is 16 residues long. CDR3: CASSLVAGTTYNEQFF. CDR3 bases: TGTGCCAGCAGCTTAGTGGCAGGCACAACCTACAATGAGCAGTTCTTC.

This clonotype was found a few times. This chain links TRBV29-1 with TRBJ2-1; D may match TRBD1 or TRBD2 (5 bases each). This CDR3 is built from 15 residues. The germline gives CDR1 SQVTM, CDR2 ANQGSEA. V lost 6 bases and J lost 3, with 18 bases in between. The CDR3 region is CSVFYRDGDYNEQFF. CDR3 in DNA: TGCAGCGTCTTCTACCGGGACGGAGACTACAATGAGCAGTTCTTC.

This clonotype was counted between two and nine times. The V and J genes are TRBV20-1 and TRBJ2-5, with no clear D. The V gene lost 7 bases and the J gene lost 7 bases, with 22 bases spanning the gap. This CDR3 spans 14 amino acids. From germline, CDR1 is DFQATT and CDR2 SNEGSKA (reference sequence). The CDR3 loop is CSVGSRPQDRTQYF. In DNA form, the CDR3 reads TGCAGTGTTGGTAGTCGACCCCAGGATCGGACCCAGTACTTC.

The chain uses TRBV7-7 and TRBJ2-7; 7 nucleotides align to TRBD1. This CDR3 comprises 16 residues. With V trimmed by 4 bases and J by 0 bases, 9 bases remained unmatched. Germline CDR1 reads SSHAT; CDR2 reads FNYEAQ (reference sequence). The CDR3 region has the DNA TGTGCCAGCAGCTCAGGGACAGAAAAATACTCCTACGAGCAGTACTTC. This gives the protein CASSSGTEKYSYEQYF.

The chain recombines TRBV3-1 with TRBJ2-1; D is undetermined. The CDR3 sequence is 14 residues long. Germline V gene sequence: CDR1 LGHDT, CDR2 YNNKEL (reference sequence). The V gene lost 0 bases and the J gene lost 10 bases, with 13 bases spanning the gap. CDR3 DNA: TGTGCCAGCAGCCAAGATTTTAGGTGGAACGAGCAGTTCTTC. Residues: CASSQDFRWNEQFF.